A selection of T cell receptor beta chains follows, all from one sample in a study of T cell responses to AZD1222 COVID-19 vaccine. Profiled with immunoSEQ multiplex PCR; TCRdb holds only in-frame clones, not every one. The profile shows approximately 110,000 clones, around 90% of them singletons. The sample in question was peripheral blood, obtained on day 0 of AZD1222 vaccination. The receptors derive from an adult in good health. Both conserved end residues are part of each CDR3. Each record gives: V gene, J gene, clone size, D gene, CDR3 protein, CDR3 DNA. A D gene is named only where the DNA matches it firmly. For some rows the clone size is stated as once, few or many, or as a class when expanded; others skip it.

>TRBV19|TRBJ1-1|-|TRBD1
CASSIVGGGAVEAFF
TGTGCCAGTAGTATAGTTGGAGGGGGCGCGGTTGAAGCTTTCTTT
>TRBV7-9|TRBJ1-3|few|TRBD1
CASSSDRGQRNTIYF
TGTGCCAGCAGCTCTGACAGGGGCCAGAGAAACACCATATATTTT
>TRBV3-1/TRBV3-2|TRBJ2-7|large|-
CASSQDSGYEQYF
TGTGCCAGCAGCCAAGACTCCGGGTACGAGCAGTACTTC
>TRBV27|TRBJ1-2|-|-
CASSRDGINYGYTF
TGTGCCAGCAGCCGGGACGGAATTAACTATGGCTACACCTTC
>TRBV2|TRBJ2-1|-|TRBD1
CASKLGQGPYNEQFF
TGTGCCAGCAAACTGGGACAGGGGCCCTACAATGAGCAGTTCTTC
>TRBV30|TRBJ2-5|once|-
CAWSGGETQYF
TGTGCCTGGAGTGGGGGAGAGACCCAGTACTTC
>TRBV7-9|TRBJ2-2|-|-
CASSLGVVNTGELFF
TGTGCCAGCAGCTTAGGTGTCGTCAATACCGGGGAGCTGTTTTTT
>TRBV29-1|TRBJ1-1|-|-
CSARRWGSDTEAFF
TGCAGCGCTCGAAGATGGGGTTCGGATACTGAAGCTTTCTTT
>TRBV19|TRBJ1-2|-|-
CASRTVRLGDGYTF
TGTGCCAGTAGAACAGTGAGACTAGGGGATGGCTACACCTTC
>TRBV7-2|TRBJ1-6|-|-
CASSLRSSYNSPLHF
TGTGCCAGCAGCTTGCGCAGCTCCTATAATTCACCCCTCCACTTT
>TRBV1|TRBJ1-6|-|-
CTSSQVKGDCYNSPLHF
TGCACCAGCAGCCAAGTTAAAGGGGATTGCTATAATTCACCCCTCCACTTT
>TRBV6-2/TRBV6-3|TRBJ2-7|-|-
CASSGGWAGEQYF
TGTGCCAGCAGTGGTGGATGGGCAGGTGAGCAGTACTTC
>TRBV10-3|TRBJ1-4|-|-
CAIRGGATNEKLFF
TGTGCCATCAGAGGCGGCGCAACTAATGAAAAACTGTTTTTT
>TRBV5-8|TRBJ1-2|-|TRBD1
CASSLGQQGSYGYTF
TGTGCCAGCAGCCTGGGACAGCAGGGAAGCTATGGCTACACCTTC
>TRBV18|TRBJ2-7|-|-
CASSPSSRSSYEQYF
TGTGCCAGCTCACCCTCCTCTAGGAGCTCCTACGAGCAGTACTTC
>TRBV7-9|TRBJ1-5|once|-
CASSAGPLSAQPQHF
TGTGCCAGCAGCGCCGGGCCTCTCAGCGCCCAGCCCCAGCATTTT
>TRBV6-5|TRBJ2-7|-|-
CATFDGYEQYF
TGTGCCACCTTTGATGGCTACGAGCAGTACTTC
>TRBV5-1|TRBJ2-1|-|TRBD1
CASSLGQGVGEQFF
TGCGCCAGCAGCTTGGGCCAGGGGGTAGGTGAGCAGTTCTTC
>TRBV9|TRBJ2-3|-|TRBD2
CASTPATSGSVADTQYF
TGTGCCAGCACCCCGGCGACTAGCGGGAGTGTCGCGGATACGCAGTATTTT
>TRBV3-1/TRBV3-2|TRBJ2-2|once|-
CASSGLNTGELFF
TGTGCCAGCAGCGGGTTGAACACCGGGGAGCTGTTTTTT
>TRBV19|TRBJ1-5|-|-
CASRGSGRSRDQPQHF
TGTGCCAGTAGGGGGTCAGGGAGGTCGCGCGATCAGCCCCAGCATTTT
>TRBV11-1|TRBJ2-2|-|TRBD2
CASSLAAGVGELFF
TGTGCCAGCAGCTTAGCGGCGGGGGTCGGGGAGCTGTTTTTT
>TRBV29-1|TRBJ2-1|-|TRBD2
CSVTIDRGASGRRNNEQFF
TGCAGCGTAACCATTGACAGGGGGGCTAGCGGGAGGAGAAATAATGAGCAGTTCTTC
>TRBV3-1/TRBV3-2|TRBJ2-5|-|-
CASSQSPAVTQYF
TGTGCCAGCAGCCAAAGCCCCGCTGTGACCCAGTACTTC
>TRBV2|TRBJ2-5|-|TRBD2
CASSQGLAGPQETQYF
TGTGCCAGCAGCCAGGGGCTAGCGGGACCCCAAGAGACCCAGTACTTC
>TRBV6-2/TRBV6-3|TRBJ1-1|few|TRBD1
CASSPHRGRGDTEAFF
TGTGCCAGCAGCCCTCACAGGGGGCGGGGGGACACTGAAGCTTTCTTT
>TRBV4-2|TRBJ1-6|-|-
CASSQGRYRAPNSPLHF
TGTGCCAGCAGCCAAGGTCGGTATAGGGCGCCGAATTCACCCCTCCACTTT
>TRBV18|TRBJ2-1|-|TRBD2
CASSPSGSPNNEQFF
TGTGCCAGCTCACCAAGCGGGAGTCCCAACAATGAGCAGTTCTTC
>TRBV7-8|TRBJ2-1|-|-
CASSVKRGGEQFF
TGTGCCAGCAGCGTTAAGAGAGGTGGTGAGCAGTTCTTC
>TRBV7-2|TRBJ2-3|-|-
CASSLEEGLSTDTQYF
TGTGCCAGCAGTCTCGAGGAGGGACTTAGCACAGATACGCAGTATTTT
>TRBV18|TRBJ1-3|few|TRBD1
CASSPGTGSGNTIYF
TGTGCCAGCTCACCAGGGACAGGCTCTGGAAACACCATATATTTT
>TRBV5-1|TRBJ2-1|-|TRBD2
CASSWEREGLRFF
TGCGCCAGCAGCTGGGAGCGGGAGGGCCTTAGGTTCTTC
>TRBV5-1|TRBJ2-5|-|-
CASSLDLKDRQYF
TGCGCCAGCAGCTTGGACCTCAAGGACCGCCAGTACTTC
>TRBV12-3/TRBV12-4|TRBJ2-7|-|-
CASSLGTGLEQYF
TGTGCCAGCAGTTTAGGCACGGGGCTTGAGCAGTACTTC
>TRBV11-2|TRBJ2-3|-|-
CASSPGPNTDTQYF
TGTGCCAGCAGCCCGGGGCCGAACACAGATACGCAGTATTTT
>TRBV10-3|TRBJ1-1|-|-
CATDGGNTEAFF
TGTGCCACCGATGGGGGGAACACTGAAGCTTTCTTT
>TRBV4-2|TRBJ1-5|-|TRBD1
CASSQGQGADQPQHF
TGTGCCAGCAGCCAAGGGCAGGGGGCAGATCAGCCCCAGCATTTT
>TRBV3-1/TRBV3-2|TRBJ2-5|-|TRBD1
CASSPGQGDLYQETQYF
TGTGCCAGCAGCCCGGGACAGGGGGACCTGTACCAAGAGACCCAGTACTTC
>TRBV30|TRBJ1-4|once|-
CAWSVGGIEEKLFF
TGTGCCTGGAGTGTCGGAGGGATCGAGGAAAAACTGTTTTTT
>TRBV3-1/TRBV3-2|TRBJ2-3|few|TRBD2
CASSQDGLAGHTDTQYF
TGTGCCAGCAGCCAAGATGGGCTAGCGGGGCACACAGATACGCAGTATTTT
>TRBV11-2|TRBJ1-4|-|TRBD1
CASSSWSGTVVFF
TGTGCCAGCAGCTCATGGTCCGGGACAGTCGTGTTTTTT
>TRBV3-1/TRBV3-2|TRBJ1-4|-|TRBD1
CASSLGQGEKLFF
TGTGCCAGCAGCCTTGGACAGGGGGAAAAACTGTTTTTT
>TRBV27|TRBJ2-2|-|TRBD1
CASNRGTGELFF
TGTGCCAGCAACAGGGGCACCGGGGAGCTGTTTTTT
>TRBV24-1|TRBJ2-7|-|TRBD1
CATRGQGSYEQYF
TGTGCCACCCGGGGACAGGGCTCCTACGAGCAGTACTTC
>TRBV19|TRBJ1-2|-|-
CASSLRGYGYTF
TGTGCCAGTAGTTTGCGGGGATATGGCTACACCTTC
>TRBV11-2|TRBJ2-1|-|-
CASSLRVSYNEQFF
TGTGCCAGCAGCTTGAGAGTCTCCTACAATGAGCAGTTCTTC
>TRBV6-5|TRBJ2-1|-|-
CASSHVYEQFF
TGTGCCAGCAGTCACGTTTATGAGCAGTTCTTC